This T cell receptor beta chain stems from a study of blood T cell repertoires in COVID-19. In the study overall: PBMCs, B-cell-depleted T cells, or T cells were the source of the cDNA or gDNA that made up the material.

This CDR3 region has 15 residues. Losses at the gene ends were 6 bases for V and 0 bases for J; bases not matched to a gene: 4. Germline V gene sequence: CDR1 MNHNY, CDR2 SVGAGI (reference sequence). This clone was counted a single time. Profiled with immunoSEQ multiplex PCR; TCRdb holds only in-frame clones, not every one. The sample lists roughly 120,000 clones; over 80% were seen once. The sequence derives from a woman aged 70-85 years with acute or convalescent COVID-19. The sequenced sample consisted of peripheral blood. The V call is TRBV6-6, the J call TRBJ2-7; 11 bases match TRBD2. This chain's CDR3 is CASRGTSGSSYEQYF. CDR3 in DNA: TGTGCCAGCAGGGGCACTAGCGGGAGCTCCTACGAGCAGTACTTC.